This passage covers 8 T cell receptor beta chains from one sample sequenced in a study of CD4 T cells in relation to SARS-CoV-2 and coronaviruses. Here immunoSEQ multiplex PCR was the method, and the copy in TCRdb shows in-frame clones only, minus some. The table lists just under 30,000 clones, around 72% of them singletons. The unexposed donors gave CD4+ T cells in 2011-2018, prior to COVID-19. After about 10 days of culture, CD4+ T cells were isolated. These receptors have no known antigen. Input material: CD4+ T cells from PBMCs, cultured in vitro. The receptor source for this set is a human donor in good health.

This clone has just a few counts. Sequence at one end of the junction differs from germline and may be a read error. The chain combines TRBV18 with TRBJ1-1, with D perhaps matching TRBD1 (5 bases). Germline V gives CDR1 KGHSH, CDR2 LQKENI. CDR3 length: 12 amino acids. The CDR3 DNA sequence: TGTGCCAGCTCCCAACCGGACACTCAAGCTTTCTTT. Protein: CASSQPDTQAFF. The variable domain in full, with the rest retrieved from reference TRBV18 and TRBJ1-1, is NAGVMQNPRHLVRRRGQEARLRCSPMKGHSHVYWYRQLPEEGLKFMVYLQKENIIDESGMPKERFSAEFPKEGPSILRIQQVVRGDSAAYFCASSQPDTQAFFGQGTRLTVV.

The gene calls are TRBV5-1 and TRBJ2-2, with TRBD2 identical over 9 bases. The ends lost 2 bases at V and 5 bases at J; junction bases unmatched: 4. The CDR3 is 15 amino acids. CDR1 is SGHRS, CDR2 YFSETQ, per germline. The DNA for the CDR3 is TGCGCCAGCAGCTTTAATAGCGGGGGTACCGGGGAGCTGTTTTTT. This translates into CASSFNSGGTGELFF.

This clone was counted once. CDR3 bases: TGTGCCAGTAGTATAGATAAGGGACGCACTGAAGCTTTCTTT. Encoded protein: CASSIDKGRTEAFF. The V and J genes are TRBV19 and TRBJ1-1; D possibly corresponds to TRBD1 (5 bases). The CDR3 length is 14 residues. Trimming pared 0 bases from V and 4 bases from J, leaving 9 bases between. Germline CDR1 and CDR2: LNHDA and SQIVND (reference sequence).

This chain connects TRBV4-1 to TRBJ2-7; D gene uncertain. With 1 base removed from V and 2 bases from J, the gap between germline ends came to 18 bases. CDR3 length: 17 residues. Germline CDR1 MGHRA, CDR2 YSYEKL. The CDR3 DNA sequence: TGCGCCAGCAGCCAAGTGGTCAGAAGGCGAGGAGCCTACGAGCAGTACTTC. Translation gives CASSQVVRRRGAYEQYF.

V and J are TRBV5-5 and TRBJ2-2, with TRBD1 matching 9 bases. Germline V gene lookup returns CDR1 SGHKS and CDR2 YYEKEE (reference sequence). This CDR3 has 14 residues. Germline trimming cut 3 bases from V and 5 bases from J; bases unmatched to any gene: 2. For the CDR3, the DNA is TGTGCCAGCAGCTCGGACAGGGGAACCGGGGAGCTGTTTTTT. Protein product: CASSSDRGTGELFF.

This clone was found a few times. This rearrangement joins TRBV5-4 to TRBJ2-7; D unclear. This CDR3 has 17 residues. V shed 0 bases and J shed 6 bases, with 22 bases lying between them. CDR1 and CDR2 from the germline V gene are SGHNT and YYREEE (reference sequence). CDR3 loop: CASSLGPSGRRTAEQYF. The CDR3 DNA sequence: TGTGCCAGCAGCTTGGGGCCCTCCGGGCGGAGAACCGCCGAGCAGTACTTC.

Written as DNA, the CDR3 is TGTGCCAGCAGCCCCTGGGACAGGGGATATGAGCAGTTCTTC. It translates to CASSPWDRGYEQFF. The V gene is TRBV7-2, the J gene TRBJ2-1, with 10 bases aligning to TRBD1. This CDR3 is built from 14 residues. V gave up 5 bases and J gave up 8 bases; unmatched junction bases: 6. Germline values: CDR1 SGHTA, CDR2 FQGNSA.

CDR3 in amino acids: CASSQVTAGVDSPLHF. The DNA of the CDR3 is TGCGCCAGCAGCCAAGTTACGGCCGGGGTTGATTCACCCCTCCACTTT. The genes are TRBV4-1 and TRBJ1-6; D call uncertain. CDR1 is MGHRA, CDR2 YSYEKL, per germline. The CDR3 extends over 16 amino acids. The V end was cut by 1 base, the J end by 8 bases, with 15 bases between.